This T cell receptor (beta chain) was obtained from a study of graft-versus-host responses after intestinal transplantation. Study information: Among the recipients, all got anti-thymocyte globulin induction and then tacrolimus and steroids for roughly three years.

Profiling relied on immunoSEQ multiplex PCR, and the TCRdb table lists in-frame clones only, not all of them. The sample has 99,000 or so clones, roughly 88% seen once. General study results and limits: Recipient bone marrow held GvH clones, some seen earlier in ileum or blood. The highest levels of circulating GvH clones went along with early declines in HvG clones after transplant.

Turning to this clone: No antigen is known for it.

V lost 4 bases to trimming and J lost 7 bases, with 22 bases between them. The CDR3 has 17 residues. Germline V gives CDR1 MNHNS, CDR2 SASEGT. The chain uses TRBV6-1 and TRBJ1-4, with D tentatively TRBD1 (6 bases). The TCR was taken from a human patient who received an intestinal transplant, so some T cells may come from the graft donor. The material sequenced was PBMCs, taken 255 days after intestinal transplant. This CDR3 reads CASSAYPGGALSEKLFF. The CDR3 DNA reads as TGTGCCAGCAGTGCATACCCGGGGGGGGCTCTAAGTGAAAAACTGTTTTTT.